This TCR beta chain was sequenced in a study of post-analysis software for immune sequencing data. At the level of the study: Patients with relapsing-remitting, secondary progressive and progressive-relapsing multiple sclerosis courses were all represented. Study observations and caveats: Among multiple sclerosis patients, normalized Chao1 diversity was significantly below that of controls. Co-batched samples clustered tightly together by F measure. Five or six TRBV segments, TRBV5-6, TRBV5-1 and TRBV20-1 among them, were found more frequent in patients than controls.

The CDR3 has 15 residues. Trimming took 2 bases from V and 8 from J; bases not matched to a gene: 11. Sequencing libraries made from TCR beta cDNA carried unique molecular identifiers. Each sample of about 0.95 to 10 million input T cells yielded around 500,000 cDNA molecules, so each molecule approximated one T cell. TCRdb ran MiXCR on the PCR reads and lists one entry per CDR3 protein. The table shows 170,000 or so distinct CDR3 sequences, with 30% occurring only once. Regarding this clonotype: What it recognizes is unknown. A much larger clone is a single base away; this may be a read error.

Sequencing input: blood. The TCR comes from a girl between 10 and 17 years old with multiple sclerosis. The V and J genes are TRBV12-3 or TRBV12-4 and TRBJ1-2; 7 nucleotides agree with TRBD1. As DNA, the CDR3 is TGTGCCAGCAGTTTAAACGACAGGGCGGTCGGGGGCTACACCTTC. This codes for CASSLNDRAVGGYTF.